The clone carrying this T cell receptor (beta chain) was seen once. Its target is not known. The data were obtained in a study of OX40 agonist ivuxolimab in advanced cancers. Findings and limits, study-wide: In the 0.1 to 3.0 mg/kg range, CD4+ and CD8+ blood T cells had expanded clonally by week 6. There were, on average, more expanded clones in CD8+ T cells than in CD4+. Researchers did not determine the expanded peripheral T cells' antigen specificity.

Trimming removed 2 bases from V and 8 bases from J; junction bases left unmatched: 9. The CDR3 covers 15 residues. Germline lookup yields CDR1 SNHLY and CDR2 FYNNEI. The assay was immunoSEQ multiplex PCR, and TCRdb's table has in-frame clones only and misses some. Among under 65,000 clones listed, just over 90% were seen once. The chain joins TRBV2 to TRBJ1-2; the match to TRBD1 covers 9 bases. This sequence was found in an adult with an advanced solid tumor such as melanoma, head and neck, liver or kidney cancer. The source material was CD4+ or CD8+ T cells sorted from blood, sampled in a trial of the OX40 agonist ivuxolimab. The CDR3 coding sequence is TGTGCCAGCAGTGAAATTGAGGGACAGGGAATCGGCTACACCTTC. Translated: CASSEIEGQGIGYTF.